This TCR beta chain comes out of a study of PD-1 blockade in classical Hodgkin lymphoma (dated by TCRdb to the early 2020s). Looking at the study overall: The study used TCR beta sequencing and CyTOF to define a peripheral blood immune signature of response to PD-1 blockade in classical Hodgkin lymphoma.

The time point label of this sample denotes: newly diagnosed, previously untreated cHL patient sample. Magnetic negative selection with a Miltenyi CD4+ T cell isolation kit was used to purify CD4+ T cells from thawed PBMCs. PBMCs from patients with newly diagnosed, previously untreated classical Hodgkin lymphoma were sequenced as a comparison group for the relapsed/refractory trial patients. Peripheral blood was collected in 8 mL Vacutainer Cell Preparation Tubes, from which PBMCs were isolated by centrifugation and then cryopreserved. Purified CD4+ and CD8+ fractions were generated only in cases for which an additional PBMC sample was available. Magnetically labelled cells were removed on LS columns in a quadroMACS separator, and the flow-through was collected as the purified fraction. Broader findings and caveats from the paper: Newly diagnosed patients were reported to have lower baseline TCR diversity than healthy donors, and relapsed/refractory patients were reported to have lower baseline TCR diversity still. The study was restricted to a single clinical trial cohort, and the causes of repertoire differences, possibly disease activity or prior therapy, were left undefined.

The Qiagen DNeasy kit was used to extract genomic DNA both from unsorted PBMCs and from the negatively selected CD4+ and CD8+ fractions. TCR beta CDR3 regions were amplified by immunoSEQ multiplex PCR using primers annealing to V and J segments. A synthetic immune receptor repertoire was used to minimize amplification bias, and any residual bias was removed computationally once sequencing was done. The original methods were these. Repertoire diversity was quantified as the Shannon entropy index using custom Python scripts. The unsorted, CD4+ and CD8+ repertoires were each analyzed separately, with the exception of combined analyses, where CD4+ and CD8+ sequences were merged in silico. TCRdb re-hosts the immuneACCESS table, in-frame sequences only. Its copies lack some clones; in the studies checked, an unresolved V gene accounts for under half of them, and the cause for the rest is not known. V and J calls and clone size come straight from that table; D and trimming were deduced from the DNA. The sample table records fewer than 20,000 clones; around 86% of these occur just once. Over 1% of the sample lies in the top ten.

The sample holds one count of this clone. Its antigen is not yet known. No qualities accompany the bases; no much larger clone lies one base away. This TCR was sampled from a human donor with classical Hodgkin lymphoma. The material sequenced was CD4+ T cells from blood.

CDR3 sequence: CASSEAEVGLTDTQYF. The bases are TGTGCCAGCAGTGAAGCGGAGGTAGGGTTGACAGATACGCAGTATTTT. The sequence is built from TRBV2 and TRBJ2-3; the D gene is possibly TRBD2, with 5 bases matching. CDR1 SNHLY and CDR2 FYNNEI were looked up in the germline V gene. The trim is 0 bases for V and 3 bases for J, with a gap of 13 bases between the germline ends. Inclusive of the bounding cysteine and phenylalanine, the CDR3 is 16 residues long. The DNA shown is the 48-base CDR3, in frame from base 1.